This T cell receptor beta chain stems from a study of Ad26.COV2.S vaccination and SARS-CoV-2 variants. Study-level findings and limits: Vaccine recipients showed a spike-specific TCR breadth that was higher than in placebo recipients. Reportedly, spike-specific CD8+ and CD4+ T cell responses achieved substantial breadth once vaccination had taken place.

The assay was immunoSEQ multiplex PCR, and TCRdb's table has in-frame clones only and misses some. The data show around 400,000 clones, 80% to 95% seen once. CDR3 size: 15 residues. Germline CDR1 and CDR2: SGHRS and YFSETQ. Trimming took 2 bases from V and 5 from J, leaving 16 bases between them. Treatment specified: 15 to 20 received Ad26.COV2.S at low or high dose, single or two shots; 5 received placebo; per-sample allocation not given. Following the first vaccine or placebo injection, samples were taken on day 63. Ad26 vector vaccine expressed Wuhan-strain SARS-CoV-2 spike. Note on this clone: The antigen is undetermined.

The rearrangement joins TRBV5-1 to TRBJ2-5, with TRBD2 as a possible D gene (7 bases). Sequencing used peripheral blood, obtained in a trial of Ad26.COV2.S vaccine versus placebo. The clonotype comes from a person aged 18-60 years who received the Ad26.COV2.S COVID-19 vaccine or a placebo. The CDR3 protein is CASSFSGGSMETQYF. The CDR3 coding sequence is TGCGCCAGCAGCTTCTCGGGGGGCTCGATGGAGACCCAGTACTTC. The full variable domain, rest sourced from reference TRBV5-1 and TRBJ2-5, is KAGVTQTPRYLIKTRGQQVTLSCSPISGHRSVSWYQQTPGQGLQFLFEYFSETQRNKGNFPGRFSGRQFSNSRSEMNVSTLELGDSALYLCASSFSGGSMETQYFGPGTRLLVL.